This TCR beta chain was observed in a study of T cells in Graves' hyperthyroidism and ophthalmopathy. The CDR3 runs to 12 residues. The ends were cut back, 3 bases at V and 4 bases at J, with 4 bases in the middle. Germline lookup yields CDR1 LNHNV and CDR2 YYDKDF (reference sequence). This clonotype was detected many times. Its antigen is as yet unknown. Any symptoms of ophthalmopathy came after the first hyperthyroidism diagnosis, from which the blood sample dates. General observations from the study: Blood shared most expanded thyroid clonotypes above 0.001. Researchers report that a 13 V-J model separated ophthalmopathy from stable hyperthyroidism.

There were TCR beta CDR3 regions amplified from RNA transcripts. TCR CDR3 underwent first-round RT-PCR with the HTBI primer set. Each CDR3 protein gets one entry after TCRdb re-called the multiplex PCR reads with MiXCR. The sample yields roughly 360,000 distinct CDR3 sequences, about 14% seen once. This sequence originates from a man aged 25 to 40 with Graves' hyperthyroidism that later progressed to Graves' ophthalmopathy. The specimen was blood. The chain joins TRBV15 to TRBJ1-5; D is undetermined. In DNA form, the CDR3 reads TGTGCCACCAGCAGTCTAAATCAGCCCCAGCATTTT. This encodes CATSSLNQPQHF.